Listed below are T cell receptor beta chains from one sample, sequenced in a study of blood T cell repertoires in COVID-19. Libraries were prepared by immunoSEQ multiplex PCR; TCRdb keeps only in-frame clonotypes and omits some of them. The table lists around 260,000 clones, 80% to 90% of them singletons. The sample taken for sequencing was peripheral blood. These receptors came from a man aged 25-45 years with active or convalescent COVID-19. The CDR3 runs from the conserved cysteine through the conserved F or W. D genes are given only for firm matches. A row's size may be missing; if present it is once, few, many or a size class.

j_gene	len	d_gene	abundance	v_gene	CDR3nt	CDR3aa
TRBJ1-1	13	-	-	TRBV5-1	TGCGCCAGCAGCGCGAATAGGAACACTGAAGCTTTCTTT	CASSANRNTEAFF
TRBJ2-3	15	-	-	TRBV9	TGTGCCAGCAGCGTAGGGTTAGGGGCGACAGATACGCAGTATTTT	CASSVGLGATDTQYF
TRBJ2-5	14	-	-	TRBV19	TGTGCCAGTAGTAACCAGGGCCTCCAAGAGACCCAGTACTTC	CASSNQGLQETQYF
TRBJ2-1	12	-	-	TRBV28	TGTGCCAGCAGTTTGGCGGGTACTGAGCAGTTCTTC	CASSLAGTEQFF
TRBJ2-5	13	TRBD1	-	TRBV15	TGTGCCACCAGAGGGACAGGCGAAGAGACCCAGTACTTC	CATRGTGEETQYF
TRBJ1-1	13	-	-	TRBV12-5	TGTGCTAGTGGTTTCTCAGAGAACACTGAAGCTTTCTTT	CASGFSENTEAFF
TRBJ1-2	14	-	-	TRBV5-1	TGCGCCAGCAGCTCCGGAGCGCGTAACTATGGCTACACCTTC	CASSSGARNYGYTF
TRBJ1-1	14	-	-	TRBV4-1	TGCGCCAGCAGCCACCCGACAGCCAACACTGAAGCTTTCTTT	CASSHPTANTEAFF
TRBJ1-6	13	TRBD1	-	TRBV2	TGTGCCAGCTGCGGACAGGGAAATTCACCCCTCCACTTT	CASCGQGNSPLHF
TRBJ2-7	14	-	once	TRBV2	TGTGCCAGCAGTGTGGAAGGGGCAGCCTACGAGCAGTACTTC	CASSVEGAAYEQYF
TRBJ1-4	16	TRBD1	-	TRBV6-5	TGTGCCAGCAGTTACTCTCCCGGACAGGGGTACGAAAAACTGTTTTTT	CASSYSPGQGYEKLFF
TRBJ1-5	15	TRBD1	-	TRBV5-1	TGCGCCAGCAGCCCCACAGGGGCCCGCAATCAGCCCCAGCATTTT	CASSPTGARNQPQHF
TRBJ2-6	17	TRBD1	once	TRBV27	TGTGCCAGCAGCTCAGGGACAGGTGACCCTGGGGCCAACGTCCTGACTTTC	CASSSGTGDPGANVLTF
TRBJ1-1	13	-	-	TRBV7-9	TGTGCCAGCAGCTTACCGTCAACAGATGAAGCTTTCTTT	CASSLPSTDEAFF
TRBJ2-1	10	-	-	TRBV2	TGTGCCAGCAGAGCAGGGGCGCAGTTCTTC	CASRAGAQFF
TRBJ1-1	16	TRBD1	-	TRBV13	TGTGCCAGCAGCGACCGGGACAGGGAGTTCAACACTGAAGCTTTCTTT	CASSDRDREFNTEAFF
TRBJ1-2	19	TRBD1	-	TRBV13	TGTGCCAGCAGCCCCTTCCGCCCGACCTGGGACAGAAGCGACTATGGCTACACCTTC	CASSPFRPTWDRSDYGYTF
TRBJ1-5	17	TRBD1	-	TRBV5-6	TGTGCCAGCAGCTTGGCAGGGGGCGCATTTAGCAATCAGCCCCAGCATTTT	CASSLAGGAFSNQPQHF
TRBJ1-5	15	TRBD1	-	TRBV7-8	TGTGCCAGCAGCTTAACCGGACAGGGTTATCAGCCCCAGCATTTT	CASSLTGQGYQPQHF
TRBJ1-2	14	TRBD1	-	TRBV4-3	TGCGCCAGCAGCCAAGCCAGGGGGCTTGATGGCTACACCTTC	CASSQARGLDGYTF
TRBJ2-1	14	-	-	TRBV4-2	TGTGCCAGCAGCCAAGGAGGGATCGCAAATGAGCAGTTCTTC	CASSQGGIANEQFF
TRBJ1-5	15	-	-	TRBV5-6	TGTGCCAGCAGCTTGGGGGCAGGGGCTAATCAGCCCCAGCATTTT	CASSLGAGANQPQHF
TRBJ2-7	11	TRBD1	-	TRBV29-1	TGCAGCGCGGGACAGGGGTACGAGCAGTACTTC	CSAGQGYEQYF
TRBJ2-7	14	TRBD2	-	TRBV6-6	TGTGCCAGCAAGGCCGGCGGGGAGGGGTACGAGCAGTACTTC	CASKAGGEGYEQYF
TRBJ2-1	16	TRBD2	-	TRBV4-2	TGTGCCAGCAGCCAAGATAAGGCGGGGGGCTACAATGAGCAGTTCTTC	CASSQDKAGGYNEQFF
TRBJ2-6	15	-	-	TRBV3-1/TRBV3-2	TGTGCCAGCAGCCAAGATATCGACAGGTCCGACGTCCTGACTTTC	CASSQDIDRSDVLTF
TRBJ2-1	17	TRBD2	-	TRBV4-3	TGCGCCAGCAGCCAAGATCTGGCTGGCGGGGGAAGGAATGAGCAGTTCTTC	CASSQDLAGGGRNEQFF
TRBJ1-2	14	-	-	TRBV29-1	TGCAGCGTTGCTGTTACAGCCCTTAACTATGGCTACACCTTC	CSVAVTALNYGYTF
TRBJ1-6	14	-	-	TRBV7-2	TGTGCCAGCAGACCTCGTGGGGGGTTTTCACCCCTCCACTTT	CASRPRGGFSPLHF
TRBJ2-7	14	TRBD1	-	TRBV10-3	TGTGCCCTTCCACTCCGGGACAGGGTAGACGAGCAGTACTTC	CALPLRDRVDEQYF
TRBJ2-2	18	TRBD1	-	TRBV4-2	TGTGCCAGCAGCCAAGAGGATGCGATGGACAGGGGGACCGGGGAGCTGTTTTTT	CASSQEDAMDRGTGELFF
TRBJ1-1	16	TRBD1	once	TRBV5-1	TGCGCCAGCAGCCCCGAGGGGGCTCTGTCGTCCACTGAAGCTTTCTTT	CASSPEGALSSTEAFF
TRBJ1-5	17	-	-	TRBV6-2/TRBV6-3	TGTGCCAGCAGTTACGTTTTCGCCAGGGTCGAGGATCAGCCCCAGCATTTT	CASSYVFARVEDQPQHF
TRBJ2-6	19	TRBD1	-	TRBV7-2	TGTGCCAGCAGCGCCTTTTCCGGGACAGGGGTCTCTGGGGCCAACGTCCTGACTTTC	CASSAFSGTGVSGANVLTF
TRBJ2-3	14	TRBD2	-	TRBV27	TGTGCCAGCAGTCTGCGGGGGGTCACAGATACGCAGTATTTT	CASSLRGVTDTQYF
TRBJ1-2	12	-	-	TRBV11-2	TGTGCCAGCAGCAGAGACAGCTATGGCTACACCTTC	CASSRDSYGYTF
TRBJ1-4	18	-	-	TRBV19	TGTGCCAGTAGGAAAGCGGGGACCTCTCTAGCAACTAATGAAAAACTGTTTTTT	CASRKAGTSLATNEKLFF
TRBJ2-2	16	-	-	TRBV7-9	TGTGCCAGCAGCCCGACGGCAGGGGTTAACACCGGGGAGCTGTTTTTT	CASSPTAGVNTGELFF
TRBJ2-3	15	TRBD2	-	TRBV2	TGTGCCAGCAGACCACCTAGCGGGGGTGGAGATACGCAGTATTTT	CASRPPSGGGDTQYF
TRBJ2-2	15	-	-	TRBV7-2	TGTGCCAGCAGCGTCCTAGTAACGAACACCGGGGAGCTGTTTTTT	CASSVLVTNTGELFF
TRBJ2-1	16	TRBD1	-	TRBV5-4	TGTGCCAGCAGGAAAACTGACAGGGTCGAATACAATGAGCAGTTCTTC	CASRKTDRVEYNEQFF
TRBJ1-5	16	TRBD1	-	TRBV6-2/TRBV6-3	TGTGCCAGCAGTTACGGTGAGACAGGGGTTGGGGAGCCCCAGCATTTT	CASSYGETGVGEPQHF
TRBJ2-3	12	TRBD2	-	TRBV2	TGTGCCAGCACCAGGGAGGGGTATACGCAGTATTTT	CASTREGYTQYF
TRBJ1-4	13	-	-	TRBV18	TGTGCCAGCTCACCCCCCTCGGTGGAAAAACTGTTTTTT	CASSPPSVEKLFF
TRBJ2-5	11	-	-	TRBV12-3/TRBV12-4	TGTGCCAGCAGTTTGGGCGAGACCCAGTACTTC	CASSLGETQYF
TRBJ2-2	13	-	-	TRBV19	TGTGCCAGCGTAGAGCGGAACACCGGGGAGCTGTTTTTT	CASVERNTGELFF
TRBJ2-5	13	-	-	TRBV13	TGTGCCAGCAGCTTAGCGGACCAAGAGACCCAGTACTTC	CASSLADQETQYF
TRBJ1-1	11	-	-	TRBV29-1	TGCAGCGTAATAGGGGTCACTGAAGCTTTCTTT	CSVIGVTEAFF
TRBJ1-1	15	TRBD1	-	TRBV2	TGTGCCAGCAGTGCAGACAGGGCTACACTCACTGAAGCTTTCTTT	CASSADRATLTEAFF
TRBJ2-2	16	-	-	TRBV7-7	TGTGCCAGCAGCCTAACTGCCAATACGAACACCGGGGAGCTGTTTTTT	CASSLTANTNTGELFF
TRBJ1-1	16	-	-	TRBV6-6	TGTGCCAGCAGTTACTCGACGGTCGGGGAGGTGACTGAAGCTTTCTTT	CASSYSTVGEVTEAFF
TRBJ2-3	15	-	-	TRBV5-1	TGCGCCAGCAGCTTCGATCGGTATAGCACAGATACGCAGTATTTT	CASSFDRYSTDTQYF